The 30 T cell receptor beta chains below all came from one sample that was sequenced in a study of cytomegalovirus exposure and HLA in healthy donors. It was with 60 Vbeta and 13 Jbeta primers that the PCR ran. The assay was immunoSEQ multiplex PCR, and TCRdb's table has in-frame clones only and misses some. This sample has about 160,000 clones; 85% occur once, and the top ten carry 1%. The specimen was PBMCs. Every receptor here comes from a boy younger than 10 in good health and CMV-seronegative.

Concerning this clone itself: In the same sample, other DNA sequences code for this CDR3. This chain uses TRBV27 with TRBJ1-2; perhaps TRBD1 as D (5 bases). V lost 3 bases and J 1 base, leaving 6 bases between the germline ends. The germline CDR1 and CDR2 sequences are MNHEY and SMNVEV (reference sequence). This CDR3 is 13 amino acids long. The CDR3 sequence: CASSLGGNYGYTF. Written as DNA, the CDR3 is TGTGCCAGCAGTTTGGGGGGTAACTATGGCTACACCTTC.

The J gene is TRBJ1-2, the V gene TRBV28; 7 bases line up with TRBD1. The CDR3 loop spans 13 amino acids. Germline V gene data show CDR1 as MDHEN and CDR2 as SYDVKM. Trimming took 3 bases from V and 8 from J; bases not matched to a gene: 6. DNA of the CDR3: TGTGCCAGCAGTTTGACGACAGGGAGCGGCTACACCTTC. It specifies CASSLTTGSGYTF.

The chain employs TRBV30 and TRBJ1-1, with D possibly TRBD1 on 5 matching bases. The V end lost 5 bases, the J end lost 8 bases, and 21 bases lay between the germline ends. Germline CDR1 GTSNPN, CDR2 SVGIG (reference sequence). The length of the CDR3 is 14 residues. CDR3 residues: CAWEDTYFLGEAFF. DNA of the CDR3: TGTGCCTGGGAGGACACCTATTTTCTCGGGGAAGCTTTCTTT.

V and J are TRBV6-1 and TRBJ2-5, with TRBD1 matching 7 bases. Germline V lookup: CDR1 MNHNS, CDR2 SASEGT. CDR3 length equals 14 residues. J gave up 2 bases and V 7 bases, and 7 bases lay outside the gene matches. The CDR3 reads CASTQPDRQETQYF. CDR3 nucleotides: TGTGCCAGCACCCAACCGGACAGGCAAGAGACCCAGTACTTC.

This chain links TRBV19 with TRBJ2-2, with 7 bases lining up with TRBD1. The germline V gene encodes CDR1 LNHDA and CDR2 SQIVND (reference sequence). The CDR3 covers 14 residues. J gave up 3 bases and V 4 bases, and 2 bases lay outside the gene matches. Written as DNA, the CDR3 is TGTGCCAGTAGTACAGGGGGTTACACCGGGGAGCTGTTTTTT. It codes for CASSTGGYTGELFF.

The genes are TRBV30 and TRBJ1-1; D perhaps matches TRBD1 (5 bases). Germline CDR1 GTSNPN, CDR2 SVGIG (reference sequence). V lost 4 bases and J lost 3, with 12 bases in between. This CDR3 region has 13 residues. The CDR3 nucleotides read TGTGCCTGGAAGGGGAGGGAGGACACTGAAGCTTTCTTT. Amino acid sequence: CAWKGREDTEAFF.

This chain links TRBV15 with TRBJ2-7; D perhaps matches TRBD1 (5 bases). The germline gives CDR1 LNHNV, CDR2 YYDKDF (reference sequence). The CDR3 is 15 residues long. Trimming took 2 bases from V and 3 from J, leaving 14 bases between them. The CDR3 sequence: CATSRTRPQGYEQYF. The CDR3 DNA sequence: TGTGCCACCAGCAGAACTCGGCCCCAGGGCTACGAGCAGTACTTC.

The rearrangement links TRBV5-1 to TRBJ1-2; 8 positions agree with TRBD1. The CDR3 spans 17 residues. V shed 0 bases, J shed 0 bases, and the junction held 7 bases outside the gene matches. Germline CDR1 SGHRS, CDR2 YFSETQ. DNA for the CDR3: TGCGCCAGCAGCTTGGGCCTCGGGACAGGTCCTAACTATGGCTACACCTTC. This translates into CASSLGLGTGPNYGYTF.

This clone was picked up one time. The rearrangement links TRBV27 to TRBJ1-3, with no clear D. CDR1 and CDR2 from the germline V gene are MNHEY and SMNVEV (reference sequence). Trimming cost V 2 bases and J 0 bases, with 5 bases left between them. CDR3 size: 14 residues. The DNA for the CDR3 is TGTGCCAGCAGTTTAACGGGCTCTGGAAACACCATATATTTT. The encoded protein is CASSLTGSGNTIYF.

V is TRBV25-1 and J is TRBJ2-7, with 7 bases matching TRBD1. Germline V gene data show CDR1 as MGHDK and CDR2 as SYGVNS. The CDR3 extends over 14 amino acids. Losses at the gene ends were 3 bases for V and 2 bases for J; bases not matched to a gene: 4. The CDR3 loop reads CASSDPGQTYEQYF. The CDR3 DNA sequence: TGTGCCAGCAGTGACCCGGGACAGACCTACGAGCAGTACTTC.

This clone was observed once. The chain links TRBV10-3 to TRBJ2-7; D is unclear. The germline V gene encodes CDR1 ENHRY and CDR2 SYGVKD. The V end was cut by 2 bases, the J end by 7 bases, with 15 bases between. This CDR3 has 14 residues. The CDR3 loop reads CAISETGPAREQYF. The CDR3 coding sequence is TGTGCCATCAGTGAGACCGGCCCGGCGAGGGAGCAGTACTTC.

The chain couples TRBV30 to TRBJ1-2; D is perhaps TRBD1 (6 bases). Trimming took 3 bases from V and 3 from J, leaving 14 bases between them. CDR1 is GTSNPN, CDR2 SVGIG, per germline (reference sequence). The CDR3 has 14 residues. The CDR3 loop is CAWSLGDTHYGYTF. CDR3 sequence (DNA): TGTGCCTGGAGCCTGGGGGACACCCACTATGGCTACACCTTC. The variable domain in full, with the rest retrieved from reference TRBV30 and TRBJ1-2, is SQTIHQWPATLVQPVGSPLSLECTVEGTSNPNLYWYRQAAGRGLQLLFYSVGIGQISSEVPQNLSASRPQDRQFILSSKKLLLSDSGFYLCAWSLGDTHYGYTFGSGTRLTVV.

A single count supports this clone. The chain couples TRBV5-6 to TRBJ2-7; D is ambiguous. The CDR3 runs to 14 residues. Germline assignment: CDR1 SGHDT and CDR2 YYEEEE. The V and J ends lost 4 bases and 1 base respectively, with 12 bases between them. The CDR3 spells CASSLDLASYEQYF. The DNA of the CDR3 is TGTGCCAGCAGCCTAGACTTGGCTTCCTACGAGCAGTACTTC.

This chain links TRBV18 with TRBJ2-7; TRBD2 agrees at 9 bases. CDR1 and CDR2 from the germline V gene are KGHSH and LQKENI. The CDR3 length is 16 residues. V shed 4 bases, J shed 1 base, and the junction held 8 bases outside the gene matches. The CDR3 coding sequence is TGTGCCAGCTCACAGGGGGCTAGCGGGGCGTCCTACGAGCAGTACTTC. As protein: CASSQGASGASYEQYF.

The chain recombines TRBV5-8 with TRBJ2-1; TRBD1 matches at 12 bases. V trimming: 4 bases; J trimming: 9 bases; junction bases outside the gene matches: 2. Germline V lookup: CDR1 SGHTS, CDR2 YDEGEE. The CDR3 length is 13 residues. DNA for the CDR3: TGTGCCAGCAGCCGGGACAGGGGGCTTGAGCAGTTCTTC. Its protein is CASSRDRGLEQFF.

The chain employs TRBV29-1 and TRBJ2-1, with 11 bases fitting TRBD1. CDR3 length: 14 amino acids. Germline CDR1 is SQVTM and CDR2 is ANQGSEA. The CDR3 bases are TGCACCCTGGGCTGGGACAGGGGGGACAGGGAGCAGTTCTTC. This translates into CTLGWDRGDREQFF.

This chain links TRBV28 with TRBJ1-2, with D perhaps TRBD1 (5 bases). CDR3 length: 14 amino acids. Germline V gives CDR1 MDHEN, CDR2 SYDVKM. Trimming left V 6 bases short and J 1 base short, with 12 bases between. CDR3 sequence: CASRRTGRNYGYTF. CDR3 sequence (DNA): TGTGCCAGCAGGCGTACAGGACGTAACTATGGCTACACCTTC.

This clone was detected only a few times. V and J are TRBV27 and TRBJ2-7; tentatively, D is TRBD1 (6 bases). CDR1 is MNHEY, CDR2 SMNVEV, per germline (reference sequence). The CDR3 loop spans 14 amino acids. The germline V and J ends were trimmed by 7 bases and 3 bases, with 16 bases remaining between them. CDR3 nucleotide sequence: TGTGCCAGCAAACGGACAGCCGACTACTACGAGCAGTACTTC. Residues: CASKRTADYYEQYF.

The CDR3 DNA is TGTGCCAGTAGTACCTGGGACAGGGGCCAAGAGACCCAGTACTTC. It codes for CASSTWDRGQETQYF. The rearrangement joins TRBV19 to TRBJ2-5; 10 nucleotides align to TRBD1. Germline V gene sequence: CDR1 LNHDA, CDR2 SQIVND (reference sequence). V gave up 4 bases and J gave up 1 base; unmatched junction bases: 3. The length of the CDR3 is 15 residues.

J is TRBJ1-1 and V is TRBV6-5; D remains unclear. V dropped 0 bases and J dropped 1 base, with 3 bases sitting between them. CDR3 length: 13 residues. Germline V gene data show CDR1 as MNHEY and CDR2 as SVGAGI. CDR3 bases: TGTGCCAGCAGTTACTCACAGAACACTGAAGCTTTCTTT. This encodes CASSYSQNTEAFF.

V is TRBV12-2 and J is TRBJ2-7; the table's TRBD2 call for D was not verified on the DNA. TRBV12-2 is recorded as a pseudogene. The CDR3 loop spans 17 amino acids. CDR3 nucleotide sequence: TGTGCAAGTCGCTTAGCAGGGACTAGCGGACAACCCTACGAGCAGTACTTC. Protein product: CASRLAGTSGQPYEQYF.

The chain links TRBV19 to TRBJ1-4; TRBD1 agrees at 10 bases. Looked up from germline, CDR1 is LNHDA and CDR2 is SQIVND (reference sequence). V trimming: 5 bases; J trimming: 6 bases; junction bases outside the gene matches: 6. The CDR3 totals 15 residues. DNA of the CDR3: TGTGCCAGTAGTGGTCGGACAGGGGGGGATGAAAAACTGTTTTTT. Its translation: CASSGRTGGDEKLFF.

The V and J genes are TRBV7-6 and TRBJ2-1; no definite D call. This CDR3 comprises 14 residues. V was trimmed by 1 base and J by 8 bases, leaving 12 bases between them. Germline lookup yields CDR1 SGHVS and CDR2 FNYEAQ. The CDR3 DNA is TGTGCCAGCAGCTTAGGGCTAGTAACGGATGAGCAGTTCTTC. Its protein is CASSLGLVTDEQFF.

The CDR3 nucleotides read TGTGCCAGCAGCCAAGAGATGAACACTGAAGCTTTCTTT. This gives the protein CASSQEMNTEAFF. The chain is built from TRBV7-6 and TRBJ1-1; no clear D. Trimming pared 5 bases from V and 0 bases from J, leaving 7 bases between. The germline V gene encodes CDR1 SGHVS and CDR2 FNYEAQ. CDR3 length equals 13 residues.

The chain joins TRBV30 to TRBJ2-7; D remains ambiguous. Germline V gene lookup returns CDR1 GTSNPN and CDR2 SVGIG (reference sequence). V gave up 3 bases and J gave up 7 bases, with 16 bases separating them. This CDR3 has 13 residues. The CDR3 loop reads CAWSHTTGAEQYF. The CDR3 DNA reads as TGTGCCTGGAGCCATACCACCGGAGCGGAGCAGTACTTC.

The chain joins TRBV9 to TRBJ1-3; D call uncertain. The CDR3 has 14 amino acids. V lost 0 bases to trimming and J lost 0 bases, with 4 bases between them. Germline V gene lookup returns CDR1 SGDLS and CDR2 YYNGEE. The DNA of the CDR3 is TGTGCCAGCAGCGTAGAAGCCTCTGGAAACACCATATATTTT. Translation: CASSVEASGNTIYF.

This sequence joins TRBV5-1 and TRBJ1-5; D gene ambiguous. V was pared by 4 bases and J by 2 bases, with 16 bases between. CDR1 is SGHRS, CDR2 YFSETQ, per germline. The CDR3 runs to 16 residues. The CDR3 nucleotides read TGCGCCAGCAGCACCCCGACACCAGCGGGCAATCAGCCCCAGCATTTT. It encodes CASSTPTPAGNQPQHF.

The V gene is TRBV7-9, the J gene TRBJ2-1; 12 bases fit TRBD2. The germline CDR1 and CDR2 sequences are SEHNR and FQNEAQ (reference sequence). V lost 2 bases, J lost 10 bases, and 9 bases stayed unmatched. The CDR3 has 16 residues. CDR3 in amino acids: CASSLLLAGGPGEQFF. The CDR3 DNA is TGTGCCAGCAGCTTACTGCTAGCGGGAGGGCCGGGGGAGCAGTTCTTC. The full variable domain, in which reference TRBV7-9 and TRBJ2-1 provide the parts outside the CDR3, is DTGVSQNPRHKITKRGQNVTFRCDPISEHNRLYWYRQTLGQGPEFLTYFQNEAQLEKSRLLSDRFSAERPKGSFSTLEIQRTEQGDSAMYLCASSLLLAGGPGEQFFGPGTRLTVL.

The CDR3 reads CASSKVPGDGEAFF. The CDR3 nucleotides are TGTGCCAGCAGCAAAGTTCCGGGGGATGGCGAAGCTTTCTTT. The V call is TRBV21-1, the J call TRBJ1-1. TRBV21-1 is classified as a pseudogene. The CDR3 sequence is 14 residues long.

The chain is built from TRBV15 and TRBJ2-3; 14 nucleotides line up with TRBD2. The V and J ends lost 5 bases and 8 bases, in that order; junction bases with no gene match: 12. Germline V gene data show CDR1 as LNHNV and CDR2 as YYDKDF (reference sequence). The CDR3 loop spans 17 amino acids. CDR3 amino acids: CATSLGLAGVMGGTQYF. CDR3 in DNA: TGTGCCACCAGCTTGGGACTAGCGGGAGTCATGGGGGGTACGCAGTATTTT.